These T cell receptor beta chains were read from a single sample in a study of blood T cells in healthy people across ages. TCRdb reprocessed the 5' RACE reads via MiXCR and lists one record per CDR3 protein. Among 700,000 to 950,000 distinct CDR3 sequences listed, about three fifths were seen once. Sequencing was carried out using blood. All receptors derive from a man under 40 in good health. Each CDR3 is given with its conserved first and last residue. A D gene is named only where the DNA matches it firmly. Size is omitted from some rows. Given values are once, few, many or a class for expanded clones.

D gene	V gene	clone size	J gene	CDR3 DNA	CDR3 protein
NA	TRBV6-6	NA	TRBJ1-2	TGTGCCAGCAGTTACTCCCCGGGGTCGGACTATGGCTACACCTTC	CASSYSPGSDYGYTF
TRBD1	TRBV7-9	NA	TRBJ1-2	TGTGCCAGCAGCTTGGACAGGAAGCTCACCTTC	CASSLDRKLTF
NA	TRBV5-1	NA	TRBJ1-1	TGCGCCAGCAGCTTATTAATGAACACTGAAGCTTTCTTT	CASSLLMNTEAFF
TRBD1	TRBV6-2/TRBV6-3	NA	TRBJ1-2	TGTGCCAGCTCCGAACGGGGACAGGTCGTTTACCATGGCTACACCTTC	CASSERGQVVYHGYTF
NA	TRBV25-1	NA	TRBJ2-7	TGTGCCAGCAGTGAAGGGATCTCCTACGAGCAGTACTTC	CASSEGISYEQYF
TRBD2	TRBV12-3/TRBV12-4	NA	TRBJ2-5	TGTGCCAGCAGTTCACTAGCGGCAAACCAAGAGACCCAGTACTTC	CASSSLAANQETQYF
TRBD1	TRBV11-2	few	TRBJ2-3	TGTGCCAGCAGCACCGACAGGGGCGCAGATACGCAGTATTTT	CASSTDRGADTQYF
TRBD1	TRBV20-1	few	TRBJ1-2	TGCAGTGCTAGAGATGTGGGGACAGGGGCTAACTATGGCTACACCTTC	CSARDVGTGANYGYTF
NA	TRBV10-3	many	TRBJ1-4	TGTGCCATCAGTGACCCCGCAACTAATGAAAAACTGTTTTTT	CAISDPATNEKLFF
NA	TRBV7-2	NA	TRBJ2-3	TGTGCCAGCTGTCGGGACTTCAGCTCAGATATGCAGTATTTT	CASCRDFSSDMQYF
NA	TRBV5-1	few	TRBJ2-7	TGCGCCAGCAGCTTGGGCACAGGGTTCTACGAGCAGTACTTC	CASSLGTGFYEQYF
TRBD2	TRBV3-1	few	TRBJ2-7	TGTGCCAGCAGCGAACTAGGGACTAGCGGCGCCTCAGGGCAGTACTTC	CASSELGTSGASGQYF
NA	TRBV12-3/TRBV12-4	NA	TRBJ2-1	TGTGCCAGCAGTCCGGGGGCCGGCCAGCAGTTCTTC	CASSPGAGQQFF
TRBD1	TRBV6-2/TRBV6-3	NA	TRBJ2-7	TGTGCCAGCAGTTGGGGACAGGTCGCCTACGAGCAGTACTTC	CASSWGQVAYEQYF
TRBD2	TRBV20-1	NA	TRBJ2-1	TGCAGTGCTAGAGACCCTAGCGGGAGTTACGATGAGCAGTTCTTC	CSARDPSGSYDEQFF
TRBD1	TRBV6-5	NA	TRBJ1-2	TGTGCCAGCAGTGAACGGGACAGGGCGGAAGGCTACACCTTC	CASSERDRAEGYTF
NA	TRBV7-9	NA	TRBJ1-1	TGTGCCAGCAGCTCGAAGGGGGGGACTGAAGCTTTCTTT	CASSSKGGTEAFF
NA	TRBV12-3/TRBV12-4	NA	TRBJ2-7	TGTGCCAGCAGCAACCGAGCCGAGCAGTACTTC	CASSNRAEQYF
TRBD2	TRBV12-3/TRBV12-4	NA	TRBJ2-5	TGTGCCAGCACCCCCATTGGGACTAGGGAGGCCGATGAGCAGTACTTC	CASTPIGTREADEQYF
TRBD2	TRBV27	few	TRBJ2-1	TGTGCCAGCAGTTGGGGACTAGCGGGAGTAGTTAATGAGCAGTTCTTC	CASSWGLAGVVNEQFF
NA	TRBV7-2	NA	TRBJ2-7	TGTGCCAGCAGCCCTACAGGTGGCTCCTACGAGCAGTACTTC	CASSPTGGSYEQYF
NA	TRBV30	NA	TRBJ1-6	TGTGCCTGGAGCAAAGGAACCTATAATTCACCCCTCCACTTT	CAWSKGTYNSPLHF
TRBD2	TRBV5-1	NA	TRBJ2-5	TGCGCCAGCAGCTCCACACTAGCGGGAGGTCCAGATGAGACCCAGTACTTC	CASSSTLAGGPDETQYF
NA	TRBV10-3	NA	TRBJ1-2	TGTGCCATCAGTTCCGGAGATGGCTACACCTTC	CAISSGDGYTF
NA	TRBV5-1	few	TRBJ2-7	TGCGCCAGCAGCTTGGAACCAGGGGTTATTTACGAGCAGTACTTC	CASSLEPGVIYEQYF
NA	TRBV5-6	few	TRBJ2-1	TGTGCCAGCAGCTTCAGTTACTCCTACAATGAGCAGTTCTTC	CASSFSYSYNEQFF
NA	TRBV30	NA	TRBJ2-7	TGTGCCTGCGTTATGGGGGGTTACGAGCAGTACTTC	CACVMGGYEQYF
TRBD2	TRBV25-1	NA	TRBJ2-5	TGTGCCAGCAGGCGGGGGGCAATTGAGACCCAGTACTTC	CASRRGAIETQYF
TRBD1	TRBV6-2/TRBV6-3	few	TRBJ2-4	TGTGCCAGCCGCCAAGCAGGGGGCACGGGAGAGCAGTACTTC	CASRQAGGTGEQYF
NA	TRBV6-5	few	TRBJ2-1	TGTGCCAGCAGTTACTCGCGGTTCCAGTTCTTC	CASSYSRFQFF
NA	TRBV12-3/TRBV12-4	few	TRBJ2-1	TGTGCCAGCAGTTTAGATCGCGGCGACAATGAGCAGTTCTTC	CASSLDRGDNEQFF
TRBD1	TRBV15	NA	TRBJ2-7	TGTGCCACCAGCAGGACCCGACAGGGCGCATCCTACGAGCAGTACTTC	CATSRTRQGASYEQYF
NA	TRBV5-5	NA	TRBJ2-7	TGTGCCAGCAGCTTGGAAGATTCAGGCTACGAGCAGTACTTC	CASSLEDSGYEQYF
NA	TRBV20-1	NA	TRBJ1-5	TGCAGTGCTAGCGTGGATCTGAGTAGCAATCAGCCCCAGCATTTT	CSASVDLSSNQPQHF
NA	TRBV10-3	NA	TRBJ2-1	TGTGCCATCAGGACTAGTACCTACAATGAGCAGTTCTTC	CAIRTSTYNEQFF
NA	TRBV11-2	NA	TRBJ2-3	TGTGCCAGCAGCTTAGATTTGGGAACGCAGTATTTT	CASSLDLGTQYF
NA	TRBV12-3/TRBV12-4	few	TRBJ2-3	TGTGCCAGCAGTTTCGGGGGGACAGGAGATATGGAGTATTTT	CASSFGGTGDMEYF
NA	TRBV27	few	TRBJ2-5	TGTGCCAGCAGTTCCACAGCCCCCTGGGAGACCCAGTACTTC	CASSSTAPWETQYF
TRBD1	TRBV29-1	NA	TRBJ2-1	TGCAGCGTCAACCGGGACAGGGGGCGGGAGACCCAGTTCTTC	CSVNRDRGRETQFF